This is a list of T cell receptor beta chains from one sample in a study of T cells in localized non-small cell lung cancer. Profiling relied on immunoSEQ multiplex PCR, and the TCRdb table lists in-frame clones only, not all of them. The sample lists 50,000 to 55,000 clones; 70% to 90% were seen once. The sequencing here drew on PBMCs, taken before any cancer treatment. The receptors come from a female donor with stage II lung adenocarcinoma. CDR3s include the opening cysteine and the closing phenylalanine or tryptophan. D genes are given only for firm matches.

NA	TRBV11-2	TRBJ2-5	CASREAGTQETQYF	TGTGCCAGCCGCGAGGCGGGGACACAAGAGACCCAGTACTTC
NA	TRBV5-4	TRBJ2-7	CASSPGRDPYEQYF	TGTGCCAGCAGCCCAGGACGTGATCCCTACGAGCAGTACTTC
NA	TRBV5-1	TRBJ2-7	CASSLSQGGYEQYF	TGCGCCAGCAGCTTGAGCCAGGGAGGCTACGAGCAGTACTTC
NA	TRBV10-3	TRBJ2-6	CAISRSCWIQSRANVLTF	TGTGCCATCAGTAGGAGCTGCTGGATACAAAGTCGGGCCAACGTCCTGACTTTC
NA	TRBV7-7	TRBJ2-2	CASSFWGDDTGELFF	TGTGCTAGCAGCTTTTGGGGGGATGACACCGGGGAGCTGTTTTTT
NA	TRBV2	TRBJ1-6	CASRRGGIGSPLHF	TGTGCCAGCAGGAGGGGGGGAATTGGATCACCCCTCCACTTT
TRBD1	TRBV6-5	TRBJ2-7	CASSYRLGGDEQYF	TGTGCCAGCAGTTACAGGTTAGGGGGCGACGAGCAGTACTTC
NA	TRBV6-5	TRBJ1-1	CASSQGNTEAFF	TGTGCCAGCAGTCAGGGGAACACTGAAGCTTTCTTT
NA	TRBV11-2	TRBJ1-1	CASSLTGADTEAFF	TGTGCCAGCAGCCTCACGGGGGCGGACACTGAAGCTTTCTTT
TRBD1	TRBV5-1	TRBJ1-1	CASSAGTAYTEAFF	TGCGCCAGCAGCGCGGGGACAGCCTACACTGAAGCTTTCTTT
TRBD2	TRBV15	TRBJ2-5	CATSGGGQETQYF	TGTGCCACCAGCGGGGGGGGGCAAGAGACCCAGTACTTC